This T cell receptor (beta chain) was captured by sequencing in a study of neurological immune-mediated disorders. V lost 6 bases, J lost 1 base, and 15 bases lay in between. CDR3 size: 15 residues. Per the germline V gene, CDR1 is MDHEN and CDR2 is SYDVKM. This clonotype was picked up many times. Each CDR3 protein is one row after TCRdb ran MiXCR on the 5' RACE reads. The sample holds 80,000 or so distinct CDR3 sequences, about 9.4% seen once. J is TRBJ1-1 and V is TRBV28, with D maybe TRBD1 (6 bases). The source of this sequence is a man between 50 and 59 years old in good health. Specimen: PBMCs. This chain's CDR3 is CASRRQASPNTEAFF. The DNA of the CDR3 is TGTGCCAGCAGGCGACAGGCCTCGCCGAACACTGAAGCTTTCTTT.